This T cell receptor (beta chain) was identified during a study of shared clonotypes between healthy human individuals. Germline V gene data show CDR1 as MNHNY and CDR2 as SVGAGI (reference sequence). CDR3 length: 13 residues. Trimming left V 0 bases short and J 4 bases short, with 3 bases between. An assay was performed, and its level was deep. When replicate PCRs were run on unsorted PBMC, they used approximately 0.3 ug DNA, approximately 28,000 T cell genomes. Authors' methods: Because ImmunoSEQ provided only junction sequences with no quality scores, the filtering differed. Sequencing was performed with immunoSEQ multiplex PCR; in TCRdb, only in-frame clones are kept and a portion is missing. The DNA was the basis for D and trimming; V, J and clone size are from that table. The data contain hundreds of thousands of clones, about 76% of them singletons.

Sequenced material: PBMCs. The V and J genes are TRBV6-6 and TRBJ2-2; the D is unclear. This receptor was taken from a woman aged 35 to 49 in good health. Some clones in this sample may be carry-over from other donors' samples. The CDR3 DNA reads as TGTGCCAGCAGTTACTCATCCACCGGGGAGCTGTTTTTT. This encodes CASSYSSTGELFF.